In this sample, the clone carrying this TCR beta chain turned up a few times. Its antigen is unknown. The V gene lost 7 bases and the J gene lost 1 base, with 13 bases spanning the gap. CDR1 and CDR2 (germline): MNHEY, SVGEGT. The CDR3 sequence is 15 residues long. These data originate in a study of early T cells in non-severe SARS-CoV-2 infection. Study-wide results and caveats: Missing private and CD4 specificities, VDJdb matching favored anti-spike CD8 responses.

Attachment of unique molecular identifiers to individual cDNA molecules was performed. One entry per CDR3 protein, called by TCRdb with MiXCR from the 5' RACE reads. Among 55,000 to 70,000 distinct CDR3 sequences listed, about a tenth were seen once. The V and J genes are TRBV6-2 or TRBV6-3 and TRBJ2-2, with D possibly being TRBD1 (5 bases). The receptor comes from an adult who was a healthcare worker with PCR-confirmed SARS-CoV-2 infection or an uninfected control (not recorded which). Sequenced sample: whole blood. The CDR3 protein is CASTHRTQNTGELFF. CDR3 DNA sequence: TGTGCCAGCACCCATAGGACACAGAACACCGGGGAGCTGTTTTTT.